This T cell receptor (beta chain) was sequenced in a study of breast tumors, draining lymph nodes, adjacent tissues. Study-level findings and limits: Data fit most tumor T cells coming from lymph node, expanding in tumor. Tumor TCR diversity was below lymph nodes but above nontumor tissue.

TCRdb processed the multiplex PCR reads anew with MiXCR; each CDR3 protein has one entry. In the table there are about 300,000 distinct CDR3 sequences, over 30% of which are singletons. A note on this clonotype: What it recognizes is unknown.

Axillary draining lymph nodes of breast cancer patients supplied the node samples. CDR1 is MGHDK and CDR2 is SYGVNS in the germline V gene. Trimming pared 4 bases from V and 3 bases from J, leaving 13 bases between. CDR3 length equals 14 residues. Sequenced: axillary lymph node tissue. The chain links TRBV25-1 to TRBJ2-7; the D gene is possibly TRBD2 (5 bases). This TCR derives from a female donor with breast cancer. Some clones in this sample may be carry-over from other donors' samples. The CDR3 DNA is TGTGCCAGCAGTGCTAGAGGGTTCGTCTACGAGCAGTACTTC. It codes for CASSARGFVYEQYF.